Listed below are T cell receptor beta chains from one sample, sequenced in a study of identical twins. In TCRdb, the 5' RACE reads were re-called with MiXCR into one record per CDR3 protein. The sample lists about 520,000 distinct CDR3 sequences, less than 25% occurring once. Separately, the same data were catalogued under a study of T cells expressing NK-cell markers.

The source material was CD4+ T cells sorted from blood. The receptors were gathered from a woman aged 18-29 years in good health. Both conserved end residues are part of each CDR3. A D gene is named only where the DNA matches it firmly. Size is omitted from some rows. Given values are once, few, many or a class for expanded clones.

few,TRBV15,TRBD1,TRBJ1-4,CATSRTGDDEKLFF,TGTGCCACCAGCCGGACAGGGGATGATGAAAAACTGTTTTTT
.,TRBV20-1,TRBD2,TRBJ2-1,CSAPRAGVGNEQFF,TGCAGTGCTCCCAGGGCGGGAGTGGGGAATGAGCAGTTCTTC
.,TRBV20-1,TRBD2,TRBJ2-3,CSARGWLAGMGSTDTQYF,TGCAGTGCTAGAGGTTGGCTAGCGGGGATGGGTAGCACAGATACGCAGTATTTT
many,TRBV7-2,.,TRBJ2-7,CASSHVGTGSYEQYF,TGTGCCAGCAGCCATGTGGGGACTGGCTCCTACGAGCAGTACTTC
many,TRBV20-1,TRBD2,TRBJ2-1,CSASKAGGSNEQFF,TGCAGTGCTAGTAAAGCGGGAGGTAGCAATGAGCAGTTCTTC
.,TRBV9,TRBD2,TRBJ2-3,CASSVAATSGVTDTQYF,TGTGCCAGCAGCGTAGCAGCGACTAGCGGGGTTACAGATACGCAGTATTTT
few,TRBV20-1,.,TRBJ1-2,CSAKGWSNYGYTF,TGCAGTGCTAAGGGGTGGAGTAACTATGGCTACACCTTC
.,TRBV21-1,.,TRBJ1-6,CAGHGTFNSPLHF,TGTGCCGGCCATGGAACTTTTAATTCACCCCTCCACTTT
.,TRBV12-3/TRBV12-4,.,TRBJ2-3,CASSPILYTQYF,TGTGCCAGCAGCCCCATCCTTTATACGCAGTATTTT
few,TRBV20-1,.,TRBJ2-7,CSASREPVRGEQYF,TGCAGTGCTAGCAGGGAGCCTGTAAGGGGCGAGCAGTACTTC
.,TRBV7-2,.,TRBJ2-5,CASSSGGPGTQYF,TGTGCCAGCAGCTCCGGGGGTCCAGGGACCCAGTACTTC
few,TRBV5-1,.,TRBJ1-5,CASSWGSNQPQHF,TGCGCCAGCAGCTGGGGTAGCAATCAGCCCCAGCATTTT
many,TRBV2,.,TRBJ2-5,CASGGGQETQYF,TGTGCCAGCGGGGGAGGTCAAGAGACCCAGTACTTC
few,TRBV6-1,TRBD2,TRBJ2-7,CASRSRGTSGIHSYEQYF,TGTGCCAGCAGGTCTAGGGGGACTAGCGGTATCCACTCCTACGAGCAGTACTTC
few,TRBV5-1,TRBD2,TRBJ2-5,CASSLVLAEGQETQYF,TGCGCCAGCAGCTTGGTACTAGCGGAAGGGCAAGAGACCCAGTACTTC
.,TRBV3-1,TRBD2,TRBJ2-7,CASSQRTSSYEQYF,TGTGCCAGCAGCCAACGGACTAGTTCCTACGAGCAGTACTTC
.,TRBV5-1,.,TRBJ2-7,CASSPRGTVYEQYF,TGCGCCAGCAGTCCCCGGGGGACAGTTTACGAGCAGTACTTC
.,TRBV10-2,TRBD1,TRBJ2-5,CASSGPDRGQETQYF,TGCGCCAGCAGTGGGCCGGACAGGGGTCAAGAGACCCAGTACTTC
.,TRBV29-1,.,TRBJ2-3,CSATGTSTDTQYF,TGCAGCGCAACCGGGACTTCTACAGATACGCAGTATTTT
.,TRBV18,.,TRBJ2-3,CASSPLRGPTDTQYF,TGTGCCAGCTCACCTCTCCGCGGTCCTACCGATACGCAGTATTTT
.,TRBV19,.,TRBJ1-5,CASSSNGQPQHF,TGTGCCAGTAGCTCGAACGGGCAGCCCCAGCATTTT
.,TRBV24-1,.,TRBJ2-2,CATRRGETWELFF,TGTGCCACCAGAAGGGGCGAGACCTGGGAGCTGTTTTTT
.,TRBV6-2/TRBV6-3,.,TRBJ1-5,CASSYLSGVNQPQHF,TGTGCCAGCAGTTATTTGTCAGGGGTGAATCAGCCCCAGCATTTT
.,TRBV20-1,.,TRBJ2-3,CSATRLLSTDTQYF,TGCAGTGCTACCCGACTCCTAAGCACAGATACGCAGTATTTT
.,TRBV27,.,TRBJ1-1,CASRGHLVGAFF,TGTGCCAGCAGAGGCCATCTTGTGGGCGCTTTCTTT
.,TRBV29-1,.,TRBJ1-1,CSVANGALGAEAFF,TGCAGCGTTGCGAATGGGGCCCTGGGAGCTGAAGCTTTCTTT
many,TRBV20-1,.,TRBJ2-5,CSVGTTQETQYF,TGCAGTGTTGGGACCACTCAAGAGACCCAGTACTTC
few,TRBV5-1,TRBD2,TRBJ2-1,CASSLVGSGRPNEQFF,TGCGCCAGCAGCTTGGTCGGTAGCGGGAGACCTAATGAGCAGTTCTTC